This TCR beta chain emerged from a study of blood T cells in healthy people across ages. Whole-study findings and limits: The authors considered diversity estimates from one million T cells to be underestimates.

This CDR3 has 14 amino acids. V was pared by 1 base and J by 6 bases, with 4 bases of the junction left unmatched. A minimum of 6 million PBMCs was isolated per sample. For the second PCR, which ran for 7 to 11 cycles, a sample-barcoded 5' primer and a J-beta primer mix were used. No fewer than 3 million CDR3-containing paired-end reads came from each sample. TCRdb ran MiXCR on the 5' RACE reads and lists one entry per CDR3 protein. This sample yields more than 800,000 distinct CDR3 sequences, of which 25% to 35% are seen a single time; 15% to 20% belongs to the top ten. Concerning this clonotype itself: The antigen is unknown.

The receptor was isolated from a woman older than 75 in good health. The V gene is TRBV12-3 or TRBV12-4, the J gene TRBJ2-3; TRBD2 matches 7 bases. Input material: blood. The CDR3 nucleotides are TGTGCCAGCAGTTTAGTAGGGACTAAGGATACGCAGTATTTT. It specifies CASSLVGTKDTQYF.